A single sample is the source of the 5 T cell receptor beta chains below, sequenced in a study of TIL therapy for anti-PD-1-resistant metastatic lung cancer. This was the immunoSEQ v3 assay. Sequencing used immunoSEQ multiplex PCR; TCRdb keeps in-frame clones, though not all of them. Among tens of thousands of clones listed, 79% were seen once. Time point in this sample: pre-treatment sample, taken before nivolumab and TIL therapy. This material consisted of blood, taken at baseline. Receptors originate from a woman between 30 and 79 years old with non-small cell lung cancer.

V usage is TRBV20-1 and J usage is TRBJ2-7; D is possibly TRBD2 (6 bases). The V and J ends lost 6 bases and 6 bases respectively, with 6 bases between them. The germline gives CDR1 DFQATT, CDR2 SNEGSKA (reference sequence). This CDR3 is built from 9 residues. CDR3 nucleotides: TGCAGTGCCGGGGGCGAGCAGTACTTC. Its translation is CSAGGEQYF.

The rearrangement links TRBV6-1 to TRBJ1-2; D gene unclear. CDR3 length: 14 amino acids. Per germline, CDR1 MNHNS and CDR2 SASEGT. V was cut by 3 bases and J by 1 base, with 9 bases left in between. The CDR3 spells CASSDVGFNYGYTF. CDR3 coding DNA: TGTGCCAGCAGTGATGTGGGTTTTAACTATGGCTACACCTTC.

The V call is TRBV10-3, the J call TRBJ2-3; 9 bases are a match to TRBD1. Germline CDR1 and CDR2: ENHRY and SYGVKD. The CDR3 runs 15 residues. V shed 7 bases, J shed 1 base, and the junction held 6 bases outside the gene matches. CDR3 nucleotide sequence: TGTGCCATCACTCCGGGACAGGGTGGCACAGATACGCAGTATTTT. Its translation is CAITPGQGGTDTQYF.

The J gene is TRBJ1-6, the V gene TRBV30; D gene uncertain. CDR1 is GTSNPN, CDR2 SVGIG, per germline (reference sequence). CDR3 size: 14 residues. V was clipped by 0 bases and J by 6 bases, with 9 bases between them. The CDR3: CAWSVKQSNSPLHF. The CDR3 DNA reads as TGTGCCTGGAGTGTGAAACAGTCTAATTCACCCCTCCACTTT.

This clone turned up a few times. The CDR3 nucleotides are TGTGCCAGCAGCTTAGGTTCGATGAGACCAATTGACGATACGCAGTATTTT. Protein product: CASSLGSMRPIDDTQYF. The V and J genes are TRBV11-2 and TRBJ2-3; D gene ambiguous. The CDR3 spans 17 residues. The germline V gene has CDR1 SGHAT and CDR2 FQNNGV. The V gene lost 1 base and the J gene lost 6 bases, with 20 bases spanning the gap. The whole variable domain, filled in from reference TRBV11-2 and TRBJ2-3, reads EAGVAQSPRYKIIEKRQSVAFWCNPISGHATLYWYQQILGQGPKLLIQFQNNGVVDDSQLPKDRFSAERLKGVDSTLKIQPAKLEDSAVYLCASSLGSMRPIDDTQYFGPGTRLTVL.